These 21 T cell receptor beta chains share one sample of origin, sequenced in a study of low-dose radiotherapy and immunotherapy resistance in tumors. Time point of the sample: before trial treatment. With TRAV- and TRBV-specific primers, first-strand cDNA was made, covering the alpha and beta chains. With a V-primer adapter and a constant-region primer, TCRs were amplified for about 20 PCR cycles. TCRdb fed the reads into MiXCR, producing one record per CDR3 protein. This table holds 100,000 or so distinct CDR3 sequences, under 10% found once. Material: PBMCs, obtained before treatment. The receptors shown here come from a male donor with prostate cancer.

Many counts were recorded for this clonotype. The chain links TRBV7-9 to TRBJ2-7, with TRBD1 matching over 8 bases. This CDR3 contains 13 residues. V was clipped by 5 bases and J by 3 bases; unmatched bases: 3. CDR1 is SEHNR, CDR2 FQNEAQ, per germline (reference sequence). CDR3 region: CASSPDRVYEQYF. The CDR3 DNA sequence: TGTGCCAGCAGCCCGGACAGGGTCTACGAGCAGTACTTC.

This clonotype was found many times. The CDR3 sequence is CASSVAPSGSNEQFF. The CDR3 DNA reads TGTGCCAGCAGCGTAGCGCCTAGCGGGAGCAATGAGCAGTTCTTC. The chain is built from TRBV9 and TRBJ2-1; TRBD2 agrees at 10 bases. The CDR3 consists of 15 residues. Per the germline V gene, CDR1 is SGDLS and CDR2 is YYNGEE. V lost 0 bases and J lost 6; bases outside the gene matches: 3.

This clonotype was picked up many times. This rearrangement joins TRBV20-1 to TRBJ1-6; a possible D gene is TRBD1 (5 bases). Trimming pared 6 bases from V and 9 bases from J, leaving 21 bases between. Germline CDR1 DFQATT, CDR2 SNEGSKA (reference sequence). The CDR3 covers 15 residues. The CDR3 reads CSATDPGGDGSPLHF. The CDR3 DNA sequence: TGCAGTGCCACGGATCCGGGGGGGGATGGTTCACCCCTCCACTTT.

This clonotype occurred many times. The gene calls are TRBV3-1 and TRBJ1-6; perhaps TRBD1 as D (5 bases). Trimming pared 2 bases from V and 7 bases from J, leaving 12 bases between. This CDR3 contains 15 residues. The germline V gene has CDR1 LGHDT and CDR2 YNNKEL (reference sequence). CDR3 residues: CASSQLGAGNSPLHF. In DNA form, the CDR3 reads TGTGCCAGCAGCCAATTAGGGGCCGGCAATTCACCCCTCCACTTT.

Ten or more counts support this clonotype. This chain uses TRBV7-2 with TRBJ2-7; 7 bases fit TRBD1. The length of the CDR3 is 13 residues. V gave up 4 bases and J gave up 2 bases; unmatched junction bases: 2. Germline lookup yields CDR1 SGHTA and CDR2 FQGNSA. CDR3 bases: TGTGCCAGCAGCTGGGGACAGACCTACGAGCAGTACTTC. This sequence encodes CASSWGQTYEQYF.

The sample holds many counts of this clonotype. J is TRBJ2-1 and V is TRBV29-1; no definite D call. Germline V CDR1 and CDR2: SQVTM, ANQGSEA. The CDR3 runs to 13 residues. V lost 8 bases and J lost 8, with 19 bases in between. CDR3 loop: CSSSLLLVDEQFF. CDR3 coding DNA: TGCAGCTCTTCGTTGCTCTTGGTCGATGAGCAGTTCTTC.

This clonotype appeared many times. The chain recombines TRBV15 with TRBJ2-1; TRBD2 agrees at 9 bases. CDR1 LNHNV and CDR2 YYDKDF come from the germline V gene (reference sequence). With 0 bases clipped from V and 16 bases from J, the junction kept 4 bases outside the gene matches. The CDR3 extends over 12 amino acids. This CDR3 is CATSREREGRFF. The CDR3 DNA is TGTGCCACCAGCAGAGAGCGGGAGGGCCGATTCTTC.

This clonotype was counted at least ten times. The CDR3 nucleotides read TGCAGTGCTAGGCAGTTCGGGGCTAGCGGGAACAATGAGCAGTTCTTC. Protein product: CSARQFGASGNNEQFF. The rearrangement joins TRBV20-1 to TRBJ2-1, with TRBD2 matching over 9 bases. The CDR3 is made up of 16 amino acids. Germline CDR1 and CDR2: DFQATT and SNEGSKA (reference sequence). Losses at the gene ends were 3 bases for V and 5 bases for J; bases not matched to a gene: 11.

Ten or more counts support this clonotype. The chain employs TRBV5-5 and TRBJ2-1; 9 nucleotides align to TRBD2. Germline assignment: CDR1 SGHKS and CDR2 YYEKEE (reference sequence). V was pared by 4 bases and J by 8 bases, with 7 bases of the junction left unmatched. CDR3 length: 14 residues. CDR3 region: CASSAVAGADEQFF. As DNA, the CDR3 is TGTGCCAGCAGCGCAGTAGCGGGAGCTGATGAGCAGTTCTTC.

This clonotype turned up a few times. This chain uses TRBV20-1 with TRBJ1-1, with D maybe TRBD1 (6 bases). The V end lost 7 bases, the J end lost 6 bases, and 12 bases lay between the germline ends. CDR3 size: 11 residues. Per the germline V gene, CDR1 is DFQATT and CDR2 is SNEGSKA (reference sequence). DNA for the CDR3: TGCAGTGTATCCAGGGGCGCTGAAGCTTTCTTT. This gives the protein CSVSRGAEAFF.

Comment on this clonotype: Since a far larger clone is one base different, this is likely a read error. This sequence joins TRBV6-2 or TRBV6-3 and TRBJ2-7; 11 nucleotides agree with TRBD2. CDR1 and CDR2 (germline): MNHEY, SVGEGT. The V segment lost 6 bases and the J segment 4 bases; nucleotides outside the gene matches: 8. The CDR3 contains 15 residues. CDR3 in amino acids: CASRHVLAGGYEQYF. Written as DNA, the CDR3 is TGTGCCAGCAGACACGTGCTAGCGGGAGGTTACGAGCAGTACTTC.

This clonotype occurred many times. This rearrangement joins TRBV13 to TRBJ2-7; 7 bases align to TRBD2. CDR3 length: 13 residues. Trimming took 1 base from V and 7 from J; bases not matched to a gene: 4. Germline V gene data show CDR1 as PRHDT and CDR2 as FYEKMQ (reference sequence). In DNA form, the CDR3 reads TGTGCCAGCAGCTTAGCTTCAGCGGGAGAGCAGTACTTC. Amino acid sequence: CASSLASAGEQYF.

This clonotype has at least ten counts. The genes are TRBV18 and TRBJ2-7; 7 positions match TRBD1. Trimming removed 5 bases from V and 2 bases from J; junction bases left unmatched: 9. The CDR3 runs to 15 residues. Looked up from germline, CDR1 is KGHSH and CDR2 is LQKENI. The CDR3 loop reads CASSSPGGGTYEQYF. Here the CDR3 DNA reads TGTGCCAGCTCATCCCCAGGGGGTGGGACCTACGAGCAGTACTTC.

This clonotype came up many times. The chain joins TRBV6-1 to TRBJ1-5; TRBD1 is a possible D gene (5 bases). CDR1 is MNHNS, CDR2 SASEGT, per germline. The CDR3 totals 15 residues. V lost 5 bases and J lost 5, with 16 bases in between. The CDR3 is CASSWDWGLDQPQHF. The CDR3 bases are TGTGCCAGCAGTTGGGATTGGGGGTTAGATCAGCCCCAGCATTTT.

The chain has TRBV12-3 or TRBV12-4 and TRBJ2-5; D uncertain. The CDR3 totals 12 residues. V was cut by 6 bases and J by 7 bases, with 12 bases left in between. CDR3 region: CASSNSGVTQYF. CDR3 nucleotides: TGTGCCAGCAGCAACTCAGGAGTGACCCAGTACTTC.

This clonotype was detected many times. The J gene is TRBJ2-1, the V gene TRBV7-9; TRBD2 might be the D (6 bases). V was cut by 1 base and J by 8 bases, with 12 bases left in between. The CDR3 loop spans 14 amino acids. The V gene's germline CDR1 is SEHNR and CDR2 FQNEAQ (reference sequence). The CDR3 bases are TGTGCCAGCAGCTTAGGCGGGACTGTCTATGAGCAGTTCTTC. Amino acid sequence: CASSLGGTVYEQFF.

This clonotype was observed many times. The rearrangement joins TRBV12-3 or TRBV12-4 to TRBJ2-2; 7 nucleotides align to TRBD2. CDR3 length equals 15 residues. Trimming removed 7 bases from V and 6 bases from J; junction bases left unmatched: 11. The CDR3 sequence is CASTPAGGLAGELFF. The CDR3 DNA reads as TGTGCCAGCACCCCGGCCGGGGGGTTAGCCGGGGAGCTGTTTTTT.

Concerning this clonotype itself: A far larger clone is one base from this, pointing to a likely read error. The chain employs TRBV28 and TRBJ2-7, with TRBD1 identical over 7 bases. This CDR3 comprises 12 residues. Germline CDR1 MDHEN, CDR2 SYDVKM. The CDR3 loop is CATSDLGGELYF. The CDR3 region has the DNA TGTGCCACCAGTGATTTAGGGGGCGAGCTGTACTTC.

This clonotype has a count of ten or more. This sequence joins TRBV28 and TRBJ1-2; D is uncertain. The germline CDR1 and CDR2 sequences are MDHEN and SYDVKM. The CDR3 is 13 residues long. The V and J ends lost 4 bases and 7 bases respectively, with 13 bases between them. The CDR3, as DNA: TGTGCCAGCAGTTCTACGACGTCGGGTGGCTACACCTTC. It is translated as CASSSTTSGGYTF.

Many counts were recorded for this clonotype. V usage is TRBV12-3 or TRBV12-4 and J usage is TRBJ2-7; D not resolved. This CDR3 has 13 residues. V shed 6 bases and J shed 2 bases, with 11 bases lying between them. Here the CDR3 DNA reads TGTGCCAGCAGCCATAATGAGGCCTACGAGCAGTACTTC. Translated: CASSHNEAYEQYF.

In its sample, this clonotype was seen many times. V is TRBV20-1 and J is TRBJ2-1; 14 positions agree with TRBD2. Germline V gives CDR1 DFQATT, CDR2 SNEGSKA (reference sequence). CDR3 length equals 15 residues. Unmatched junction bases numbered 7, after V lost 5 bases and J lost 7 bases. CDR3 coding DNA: TGCAGTGCTCCGACTAGCGGGAGGGCGGGGAATGAGCAGTTCTTC. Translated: CSAPTSGRAGNEQFF.